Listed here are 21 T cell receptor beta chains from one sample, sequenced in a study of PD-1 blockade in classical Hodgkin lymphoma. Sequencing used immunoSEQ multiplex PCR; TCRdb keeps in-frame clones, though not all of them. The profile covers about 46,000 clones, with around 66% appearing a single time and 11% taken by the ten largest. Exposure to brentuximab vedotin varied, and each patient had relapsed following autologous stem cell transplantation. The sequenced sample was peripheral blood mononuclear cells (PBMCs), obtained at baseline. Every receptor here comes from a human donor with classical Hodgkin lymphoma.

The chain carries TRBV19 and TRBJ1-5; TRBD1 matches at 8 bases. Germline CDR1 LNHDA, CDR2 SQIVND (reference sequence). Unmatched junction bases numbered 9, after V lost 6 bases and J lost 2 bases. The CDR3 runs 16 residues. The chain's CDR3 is CASSGQGSFGNQPQHF. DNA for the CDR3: TGTGCCAGTAGCGGACAGGGCTCTTTTGGCAATCAGCCCCAGCATTTT.

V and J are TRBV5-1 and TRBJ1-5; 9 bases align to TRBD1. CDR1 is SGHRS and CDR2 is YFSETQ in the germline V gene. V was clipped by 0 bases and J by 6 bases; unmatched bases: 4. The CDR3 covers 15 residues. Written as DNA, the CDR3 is TGCGCCAGCAGCTTGGAAACAGGGGGCGGTCAGCCCCAGCATTTT. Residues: CASSLETGGGQPQHF.

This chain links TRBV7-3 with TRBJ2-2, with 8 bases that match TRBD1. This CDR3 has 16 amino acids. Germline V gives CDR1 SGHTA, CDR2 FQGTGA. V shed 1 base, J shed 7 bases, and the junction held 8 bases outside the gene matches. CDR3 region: CASSLSAGGIGGELFF. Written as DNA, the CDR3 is TGTGCCAGCAGCTTAAGTGCAGGGGGCATCGGCGGGGAGCTGTTTTTT.

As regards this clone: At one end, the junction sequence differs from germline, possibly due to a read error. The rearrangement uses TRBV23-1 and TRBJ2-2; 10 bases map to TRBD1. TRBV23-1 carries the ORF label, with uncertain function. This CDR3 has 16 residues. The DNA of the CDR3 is TGCGCCAGCAGCCCAACAGACAGGGGGCGGCACCGGGGAGCTGTTTTT. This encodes CASSPTDRGRHRGAVF.

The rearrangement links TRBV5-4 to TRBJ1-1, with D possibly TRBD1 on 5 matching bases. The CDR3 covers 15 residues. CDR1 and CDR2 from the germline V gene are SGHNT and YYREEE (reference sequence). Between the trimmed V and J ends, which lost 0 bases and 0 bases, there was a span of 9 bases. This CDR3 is CASSLEADMNTEAFF. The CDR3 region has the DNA TGTGCCAGCAGCTTGGAGGCGGACATGAACACTGAAGCTTTCTTT.

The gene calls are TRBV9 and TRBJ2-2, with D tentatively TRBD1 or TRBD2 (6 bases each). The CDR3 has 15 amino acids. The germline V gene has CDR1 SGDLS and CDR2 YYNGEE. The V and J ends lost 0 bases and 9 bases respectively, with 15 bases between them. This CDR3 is CASSVGGANLRELFF. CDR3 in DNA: TGTGCCAGCAGCGTAGGGGGGGCTAACCTTAGGGAGCTGTTTTTT.

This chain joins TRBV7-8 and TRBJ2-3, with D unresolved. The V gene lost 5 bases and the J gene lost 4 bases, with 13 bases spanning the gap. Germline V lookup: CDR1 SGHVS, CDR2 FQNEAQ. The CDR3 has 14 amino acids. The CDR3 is CASSPSPRSDTQYF. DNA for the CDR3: TGTGCCAGCAGCCCCTCCCCTAGGTCAGATACGCAGTATTTT.

This CDR3 reads CASSLDRATSGLAYEQYF. CDR3 DNA: TGTGCCAGCAGCTTGGACAGGGCTACTAGCGGGCTTGCCTACGAGCAGTACTTC. The chain links TRBV5-4 to TRBJ2-7; 9 nucleotides match TRBD2. Per germline, CDR1 SGHNT and CDR2 YYREEE (reference sequence). J gave up 2 bases and V 0 bases, and 12 bases lay outside the gene matches. CDR3 length equals 18 residues.

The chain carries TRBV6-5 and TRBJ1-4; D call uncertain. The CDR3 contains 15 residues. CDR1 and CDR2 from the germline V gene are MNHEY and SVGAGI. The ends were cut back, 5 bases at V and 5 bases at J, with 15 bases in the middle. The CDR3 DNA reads TGTGCCAGCAGTCCAACCGGAGGATCAAATGAAAAACTGTTTTTT. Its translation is CASSPTGGSNEKLFF.

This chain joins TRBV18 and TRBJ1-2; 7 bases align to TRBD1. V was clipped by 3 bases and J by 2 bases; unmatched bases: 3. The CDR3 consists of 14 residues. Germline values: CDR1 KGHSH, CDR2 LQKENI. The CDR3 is CASSPGQTNYGYTF. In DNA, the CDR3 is TGTGCCAGCTCACCGGGACAGACAAACTATGGCTACACCTTC.

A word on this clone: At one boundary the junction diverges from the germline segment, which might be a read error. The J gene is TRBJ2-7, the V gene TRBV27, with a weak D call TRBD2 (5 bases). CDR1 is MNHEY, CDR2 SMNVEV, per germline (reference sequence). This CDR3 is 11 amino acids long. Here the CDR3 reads CATSEGYEQYF. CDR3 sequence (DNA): TGTGCCACCAGTGAGGGTTACGAGCAGTACTTC.

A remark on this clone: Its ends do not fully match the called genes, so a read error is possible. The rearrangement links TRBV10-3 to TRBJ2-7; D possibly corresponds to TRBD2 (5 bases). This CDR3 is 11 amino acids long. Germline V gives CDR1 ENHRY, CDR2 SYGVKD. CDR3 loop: CAISRDYGQYF. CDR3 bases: TGTGCCATCAGCCGGGATTACGGGCAGTACTTC.

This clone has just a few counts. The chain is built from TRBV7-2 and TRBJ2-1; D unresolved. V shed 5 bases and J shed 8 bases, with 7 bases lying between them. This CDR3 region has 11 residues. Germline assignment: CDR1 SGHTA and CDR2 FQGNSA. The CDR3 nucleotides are TGTGCCAGCAGCAAAAGTCATGAGCAGTTCTTC. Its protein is CASSKSHEQFF. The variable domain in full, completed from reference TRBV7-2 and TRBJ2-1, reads GAGVSQSPSNKVTEKGKDVELRCDPISGHTALYWYRQSLGQGLEFLIYFQGNSAPDKSGLPSDRFSAERTGGSVSTLTIQRTQQEDSAVYLCASSKSHEQFFGPGTRLTVL.

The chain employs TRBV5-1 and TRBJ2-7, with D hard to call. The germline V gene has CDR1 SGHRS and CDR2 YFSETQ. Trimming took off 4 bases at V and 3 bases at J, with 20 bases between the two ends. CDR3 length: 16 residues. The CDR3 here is CASSPSGAYRGYEQYF. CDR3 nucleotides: TGCGCCAGCAGCCCCTCGGGCGCTTACAGAGGCTACGAGCAGTACTTC.

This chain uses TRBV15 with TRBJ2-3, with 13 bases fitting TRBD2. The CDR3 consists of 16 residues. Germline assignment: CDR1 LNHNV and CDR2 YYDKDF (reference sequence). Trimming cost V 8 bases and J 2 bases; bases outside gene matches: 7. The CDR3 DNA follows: TGTGCCACCGGCCAAGGGACTAGCGGGGACACAGATACGCAGTATTTT. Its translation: CATGQGTSGDTDTQYF.

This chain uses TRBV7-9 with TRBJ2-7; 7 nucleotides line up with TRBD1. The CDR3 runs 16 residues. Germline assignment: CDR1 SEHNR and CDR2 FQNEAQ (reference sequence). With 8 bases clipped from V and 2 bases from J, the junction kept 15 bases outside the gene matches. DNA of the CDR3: TGTGCCAGCCAGAGGGTAACAGGGGCCTCTCCCTACGAGCAGTACTTC. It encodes CASQRVTGASPYEQYF.

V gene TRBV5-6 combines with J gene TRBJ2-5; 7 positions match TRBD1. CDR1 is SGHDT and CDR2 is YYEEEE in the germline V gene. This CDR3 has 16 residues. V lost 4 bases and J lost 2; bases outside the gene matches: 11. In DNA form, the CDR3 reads TGTGCCAGCAGCCAATACGGGACAGACCTTCAAGAGACCCAGTACTTC. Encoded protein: CASSQYGTDLQETQYF.

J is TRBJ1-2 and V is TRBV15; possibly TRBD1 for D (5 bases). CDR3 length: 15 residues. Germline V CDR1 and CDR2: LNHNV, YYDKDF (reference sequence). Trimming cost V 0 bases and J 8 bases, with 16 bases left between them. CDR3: CATSRDRTSSGGYTF. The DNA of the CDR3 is TGTGCCACCAGCAGAGATCGGACATCTTCCGGGGGCTACACCTTC.

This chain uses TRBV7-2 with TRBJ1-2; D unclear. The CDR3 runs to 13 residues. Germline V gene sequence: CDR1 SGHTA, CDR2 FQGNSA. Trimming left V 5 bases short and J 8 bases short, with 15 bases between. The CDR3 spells CASSRPAAEGYTF. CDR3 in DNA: TGTGCCAGCAGCCGGCCGGCAGCGGAAGGCTACACCTTC.

The chain's CDR3 is CANSCPHSGSSYNEQFF. CDR3 in DNA: TGTGCCAATTCCTGCCCTCATAGCGGGAGCTCCTACAATGAGCAGTTCTTC. The chain is built from TRBV19 and TRBJ2-1, with TRBD2 matching over 9 bases. The CDR3 is 17 residues long. In germline, CDR1 is LNHDA, CDR2 SQIVND (reference sequence). Trimming at V came to 10 bases and at J to 0 bases, leaving 13 bases not matched to a gene. Looking up the rest from reference TRBV19 and TRBJ2-1 gives the full variable domain: DGGITQSPKYLFRKEGQNVTLSCEQNLNHDAMYWYRQDPGQGLRLIYYSQIVNDFQKGDIAEGYSVSREKKESFPLTVTSAQKNPTAFYLCANSCPHSGSSYNEQFFGPGTRLTVL.

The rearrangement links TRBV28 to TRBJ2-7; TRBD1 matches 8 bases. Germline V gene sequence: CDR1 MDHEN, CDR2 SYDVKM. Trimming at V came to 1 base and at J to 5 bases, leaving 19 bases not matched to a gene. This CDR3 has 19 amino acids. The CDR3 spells CASSLSPSQVGQGVHEQYF. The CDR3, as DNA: TGTGCCAGCAGTTTATCCCCGTCGCAGGTAGGACAGGGTGTCCACGAGCAGTACTTC.